A single sample is the source of the 22 T cell receptor beta chains below, sequenced in a study of cytomegalovirus exposure and HLA in healthy donors. The PCR used 60 Vbeta and 13 Jbeta primers. The table came from immunoSEQ multiplex PCR; TCRdb's copy has only in-frame clones and leaves some out. Of 110,000 to 150,000 clones in the sample, approximately 74% were seen once. Source material: PBMCs. The receptors originated from a man aged 18 to 30 in good health and CMV-seropositive.

The chain recombines TRBV13 with TRBJ1-3, with TRBD1 matching over 8 bases. The junction had 8 bases not matched to a gene; V was cut back by 4 bases and J by 0 bases. CDR1 is PRHDT and CDR2 is FYEKMQ in the germline V gene (reference sequence). The length of the CDR3 is 17 residues. The CDR3 bases are TGTGCCAGCAGCTCCAACACGGACAGGGTCTCTGGAAACACCATATATTTT. Amino acids: CASSSNTDRVSGNTIYF.

The rearrangement joins TRBV7-2 to TRBJ2-7; 11 bases fit TRBD1. The CDR3 is 16 amino acids. Trimming removed 2 bases from V and 6 bases from J; junction bases left unmatched: 9. CDR1 is SGHTA and CDR2 is FQGNSA in the germline V gene. CDR3 bases: TGTGCCAGCAGCTTAAGAACCGGACAGGGGGCGGTCGAGCAGTACTTC. This translates into CASSLRTGQGAVEQYF.

This chain connects TRBV5-4 to TRBJ1-4; tentative D call: TRBD1 (5 bases). Germline V CDR1 and CDR2: SGHNT, YYREEE (reference sequence). Trimming cost V 4 bases and J 0 bases, with 10 bases left between them. The CDR3 runs 15 residues. In nucleotides, the CDR3 is TGTGCCAGCAGCATGTACAGGACAACTAATGAAAAACTGTTTTTT. As protein: CASSMYRTTNEKLFF.

The rearrangement joins TRBV2 to TRBJ2-1, with D possibly TRBD2 on 6 matching bases. The CDR3 length is 14 residues. The V end was cut by 8 bases, the J end by 4 bases, with 15 bases between. The germline CDR1 and CDR2 sequences are SNHLY and FYNNEI. The CDR3 sequence: CASPRAGRYNEQFF. The CDR3, as DNA: TGTGCCAGCCCGAGGGCGGGGCGATACAATGAGCAGTTCTTC.

V gene TRBV7-2 combines with J gene TRBJ2-3; 10 nucleotides line up with TRBD2. The CDR3 runs 15 residues. Germline CDR1 SGHTA, CDR2 FQGNSA. Losses at the gene ends were 2 bases for V and 5 bases for J; bases not matched to a gene: 4. CDR3 residues: CASSLLAGGGDTQYF. The DNA of the CDR3 is TGTGCCAGCAGCTTATTAGCGGGGGGCGGAGATACGCAGTATTTT.

This clone came up once. The chain employs TRBV6-5 and TRBJ1-5, with 7 bases fitting TRBD1. This CDR3 is built from 15 residues. In germline, CDR1 is MNHEY, CDR2 SVGAGI. V lost 6 bases and J lost 4; bases outside the gene matches: 9. DNA for the CDR3: TGTGCCAGCAGACTCGGACAGGCAAAGAATCAGCCCCAGCATTTT. Protein product: CASRLGQAKNQPQHF.

This clone was seen a single time. J is TRBJ1-4 and V is TRBV5-1; TRBD1 aligns across 9 bases. The CDR3 runs 14 residues. Germline V gene sequence: CDR1 SGHRS, CDR2 YFSETQ. The trim removed 7 bases at V and 8 bases at J, leaving 9 bases unmatched. The CDR3 region is CASRRDRDLEKLFF. The CDR3 DNA follows: TGCGCCAGCCGAAGGGACAGGGACCTAGAAAAACTGTTTTTT.

This clone was detected only a few times. The chain employs TRBV6-1 and TRBJ2-3; D may be TRBD1 (6 bases). The CDR3 contains 15 residues. The V gene's germline CDR1 is MNHNS and CDR2 SASEGT. Trimming shortened V by 1 base and J by 7 bases, and 15 bases separated the two germline ends. CDR3: CASSEGLGGGYTQYF. For the CDR3, the DNA is TGTGCCAGCAGTGAAGGGCTAGGGGGTGGGTATACGCAGTATTTT.

This clone was recorded a few times. CDR3 nucleotides: TGTGCCAGCAGCTTAACAGGGGGTAACTCTGGGGCCAACGTCCTGACTTTC. This encodes CASSLTGGNSGANVLTF. This rearrangement joins TRBV7-9 to TRBJ2-6; 8 bases line up with TRBD1. Germline loops: CDR1 SEHNR, CDR2 FQNEAQ (reference sequence). J gave up 0 bases and V 2 bases, and 3 bases lay outside the gene matches. This CDR3 contains 17 residues.

V is TRBV19 and J is TRBJ1-5, with D possibly matching TRBD1 (6 bases). Germline CDR1 is LNHDA and CDR2 is SQIVND (reference sequence). The CDR3 extends over 13 amino acids. Trimming left V 5 bases short and J 4 bases short, with 9 bases between. The CDR3 region is CASSDRRNQPQHF. CDR3 DNA: TGTGCCAGTAGTGACAGGAGAAATCAGCCCCAGCATTTT.

The J gene is TRBJ2-1, the V gene TRBV10-3; a possible D gene is TRBD2 (5 bases). The V end was cut by 6 bases, the J end by 10 bases, with 16 bases between. The length of the CDR3 is 13 residues. From germline, CDR1 is ENHRY and CDR2 SYGVKD. The CDR3 sequence: CAIRTPATGEQFF. As DNA, the CDR3 is TGTGCCATCAGGACTCCGGCCACGGGGGAGCAGTTCTTC.

In its sample, this clone was seen once. The genes are TRBV6-5 and TRBJ2-7, with TRBD1 matching 7 bases. Germline V CDR1 and CDR2: MNHEY, SVGAGI. Losses at the gene ends were 6 bases for V and 2 bases for J; bases not matched to a gene: 7. The CDR3 runs 14 residues. The chain's CDR3 is CASRTGQVPYEQYV. The CDR3 DNA reads TGTGCCAGCAGAACCGGACAGGTGCCCTACGAGCAGTACGTC.

V usage is TRBV7-9 and J usage is TRBJ1-4, with D possibly being TRBD1 (6 bases). The CDR3 has 14 amino acids. Trimming pared 5 bases from V and 7 bases from J, leaving 14 bases between. The germline V gene has CDR1 SEHNR and CDR2 FQNEAQ (reference sequence). CDR3: CASSLGTLSEKLFF. Here the CDR3 DNA reads TGTGCCAGCAGCCTTGGGACACTGAGTGAAAAACTGTTTTTT.

The chain recombines TRBV5-1 with TRBJ1-2, with TRBD1 identical over 9 bases. V lost 4 bases and J lost 4; bases outside the gene matches: 8. Germline CDR1 reads SGHRS; CDR2 reads YFSETQ. CDR3 length equals 15 residues. CDR3 sequence (DNA): TGCGCCAGCAGCGTCGGACAGGGGCCCCTCTATGGCTACACCTTC. The encoded protein is CASSVGQGPLYGYTF.

The CDR3 region is CASSDSPSTDTQYF. The DNA of the CDR3 is TGCGCCAGCAGTGACAGTCCTAGCACAGATACGCAGTATTTT. The V call is TRBV10-2, the J call TRBJ2-3; no reliable D call. The CDR3 length is 14 residues. V lost 3 bases, J lost 0 bases, and 7 bases lay in between. Germline CDR1 and CDR2: WSHSY and SAAADI.

The V gene is TRBV7-2, the J gene TRBJ2-7; 9 nucleotides match TRBD1. The germline gives CDR1 SGHTA, CDR2 FQGNSA. The CDR3 has 13 residues. The trim removed 4 bases at V and 5 bases at J, leaving 3 bases unmatched. The DNA for the CDR3 is TGTGCCAGCAGCTCGGACAGGGGCGACGAGCAGTACTTC. Translated: CASSSDRGDEQYF. Full variable domain (remainder filled in from reference TRBV7-2 and TRBJ2-7): GAGVSQSPSNKVTEKGKDVELRCDPISGHTALYWYRQSLGQGLEFLIYFQGNSAPDKSGLPSDRFSAERTGGSVSTLTIQRTQQEDSAVYLCASSSDRGDEQYFGPGTRLTVT.

The chain combines TRBV2 with TRBJ1-2; TRBD1 matches 8 bases. Germline V lookup: CDR1 SNHLY, CDR2 FYNNEI. This CDR3 is built from 14 residues. The trim removed 1 base at V and 4 bases at J, leaving 2 bases unmatched. CDR3 in DNA: TGTGCCAGCAGTGAAGGGGACAGGCCCTATGGCTACACCTTC. This sequence encodes CASSEGDRPYGYTF.

The J gene is TRBJ1-2, the V gene TRBV4-2; 7 bases agree with TRBD1. This CDR3 comprises 14 residues. V was pared by 11 bases and J by 4 bases, with 13 bases of the junction left unmatched. CDR1 is LGHNA, CDR2 YNFKEQ, per germline. CDR3 in DNA: TGTGCCGCTACCACAGGGGTCGGGGCCTATGGCTACACCTTC. Protein: CAATTGVGAYGYTF.

This chain joins TRBV29-1 and TRBJ2-2; TRBD2 agrees at 11 bases. The ends lost 3 bases at V and 1 base at J; junction bases unmatched: 4. This CDR3 has 16 residues. From germline, CDR1 is SQVTM and CDR2 ANQGSEA. The CDR3 sequence is CSVEGGTSGNTGELFF. Written as DNA, the CDR3 is TGCAGCGTTGAGGGCGGGACTAGCGGGAACACCGGGGAGCTGTTTTTT.

This sequence joins TRBV7-2 and TRBJ2-5; 12 bases fit TRBD2. V lost 1 base to trimming and J lost 5 bases; unmatched junction nucleotides: 5. This CDR3 has 16 residues. The germline CDR1 and CDR2 sequences are SGHTA and FQGNSA. The CDR3 region is CASSLERLAGVETQYF. The CDR3 region has the DNA TGTGCCAGCAGCTTAGAAAGACTAGCGGGGGTGGAGACCCAGTACTTC.

The chain recombines TRBV19 with TRBJ2-5; 8 bases are a match to TRBD1. The J segment lost 5 bases and the V segment lost 8 bases, leaving 10 bases of the junction unmatched. In germline, CDR1 is LNHDA, CDR2 SQIVND (reference sequence). This CDR3 is built from 14 residues. The chain's CDR3 is CASGWTGSGETQYF. DNA of the CDR3: TGTGCCAGTGGATGGACAGGGTCAGGGGAGACCCAGTACTTC.

Only a few counts were recorded for this clone. The rearrangement joins TRBV29-1 to TRBJ1-5; 7 bases agree with TRBD1. CDR1 SQVTM and CDR2 ANQGSEA come from the germline V gene. Trimming cost V 5 bases and J 5 bases; bases outside gene matches: 6. The length of the CDR3 is 13 residues. The DNA of the CDR3 is TGCAGCGTTAATACCGGGACAGATCAGCCCCAGCATTTT. This gives the protein CSVNTGTDQPQHF.